These 5 T cell receptor beta chains were sequenced from one sample in a study of T cells expressing NK-cell markers (dated by TCRdb to between 2020 and 2021). Libraries were built with 5' RACE. These reads were obtained on an Illumina HiSeq 2000. Following reprocessing of the reads by TCRdb, the data hold one row per CDR3 protein sequence and no DNA is available. In this sample's table one finds approximately 380,000 distinct CDR3 sequences. The top ten clones comprise 5.2% of the sample. Material: blood T cells: a sorted CD56 or NKG2C T cell subset, CD4+ or CD8+ T cells, or bulk PBMC T cells (not recorded which). The origin of the receptors is a man aged 18-75 years in good health.

This sequence joins TRBV27 and TRBJ2-1; TCRdb's D call of TRBD2 is untestable without DNA. The CDR3 is 16 amino acids. The germline CDR1 and CDR2 sequences are MNHEY and SMNVEV (reference sequence). CDR3 protein: CASSSYRGPLYNEQFF.

The rearrangement links TRBV11-1 to TRBJ2-1; TCRdb outputs TRBD1, but without DNA this stays unchecked. The CDR3 length is 19 residues. CDR1 SGHAT and CDR2 FQDESV come from the germline V gene (reference sequence). The CDR3 is CASSSKPIILDPVRYEQFF.

The genes are TRBV6-1 and TRBJ2-6. Germline lookup yields CDR1 MNHNS and CDR2 SASEGT. The CDR3 length is 14 residues. CDR3 loop: CASNVWAGANVLTF.

The V call is TRBV3-1, the J call TRBJ2-5. Germline CDR1 LGHDT, CDR2 YNNKEL (reference sequence). This CDR3 has 12 residues. CDR3 region: CASSQSGETQYF.

This rearrangement joins TRBV11-2 to TRBJ2-7; there is no DNA to check the TCRdb D call of TRBD1. Germline assignment: CDR1 SGHAT and CDR2 FQNNGV. The CDR3 totals 13 residues. The CDR3 loop is CASSPDTSFEQYF.